What follows are 6 T cell receptor beta chains derived from one specimen sequenced in a study of control samples from healthy donors and cancer patients. The table came from immunoSEQ multiplex PCR; TCRdb's copy has only in-frame clones and leaves some out. The sample lists 100,000 to 150,000 clones, 80% to 95% occurring once. Input material: blood. Every receptor here comes from a man aged 18 to 29 in good health.

The chain joins TRBV29-1 to TRBJ1-2; unclear D gene. Trimming took off 7 bases at V and 8 bases at J, with 14 bases between the two ends. This CDR3 region has 11 residues. Germline CDR1 and CDR2: SQVTM and ANQGSEA. The CDR3 here is CSADHRDGYTF. The CDR3 DNA reads as TGCAGCGCTGACCACAGAGACGGCTACACCTTC.

V is TRBV7-6 and J is TRBJ2-2; 7 bases map to TRBD1. In germline, CDR1 is SGHVS, CDR2 FNYEAQ. With V trimmed by 5 bases and J by 6 bases, 6 bases remained unmatched. The CDR3 has 14 amino acids. CDR3 sequence: CASSQGQLPGELFF. In nucleotides, the CDR3 is TGTGCCAGCAGCCAGGGACAGTTACCCGGGGAGCTGTTTTTT.

A single count supports this clone. This sequence joins TRBV5-1 and TRBJ1-2; tentative D call: TRBD1 (5 bases). The CDR3 spans 14 residues. Trimming left V 5 bases short and J 3 bases short, with 14 bases between. Germline loops: CDR1 SGHRS, CDR2 YFSETQ. The CDR3 nucleotides are TGCGCCAGCAGTAAAGGGACGGCCGACTATGGCTACACCTTC. It specifies CASSKGTADYGYTF.

This chain links TRBV6-6 with TRBJ1-5, with D unclear. Germline V gene sequence: CDR1 MNHNY, CDR2 SVGAGI (reference sequence). The CDR3 is made up of 13 amino acids. Trimming took off 0 bases at V and 7 bases at J, with 7 bases between the two ends. This CDR3 reads CASSYSGRQPQHF. The CDR3, as DNA: TGTGCCAGCAGTTACTCAGGCCGGCAGCCCCAGCATTTT.

This chain joins TRBV5-4 and TRBJ2-5; TRBD2 might be the D (6 bases). V lost 5 bases to trimming and J lost 0 bases, with 17 bases between them. Germline V lookup: CDR1 SGHNT, CDR2 YYREEE (reference sequence). The CDR3 runs to 16 residues. The CDR3 here is CASRHKTGTHQETQYF. The CDR3 DNA reads TGTGCCAGCAGACATAAAACCGGGACTCACCAAGAGACCCAGTACTTC.

The rearrangement joins TRBV3-1 (or the pseudogene TRBV3-2) to TRBJ2-5; D not certain. This CDR3 has 12 amino acids. Deletions cut 6 bases from V and 5 bases from J, with 10 bases between. CDR1 is LGHDT and CDR2 is YNNKEL in the germline V gene (reference sequence). The chain's CDR3 is CASRSSGETQYF. The DNA for the CDR3 is TGTGCCAGCAGATCATCCGGCGAGACCCAGTACTTC.